The entry below describes one T cell receptor beta chain. What it recognizes is unknown. The data are from a study of CD8 T cells in ankylosing spondylitis. Study-level results: Disease-linked clones bore a CD8+ phenotype, appearing relatively rarely in peripheral blood. Seven to nine highly homologous variants formed a TCR beta motif that appeared characteristic of ankylosing spondylitis blood. Enrichment of disease-linked clones was reportedly significant in matched ankylosing spondylitis synovial fluid.

The CDR3 has 14 amino acids. Germline V CDR1 and CDR2: DFQATT, SNEGSKA (reference sequence). The V segment lost 0 bases and the J segment 15 bases; nucleotides outside the gene matches: 6. A quantitative 5'-RACE method, one with molecular barcodes, was used to make TCR beta libraries. TCRdb fed the 5' RACE reads into MiXCR, producing one record per CDR3 protein. The sample has around 250,000 distinct CDR3 sequences, roughly a third seen once. The clonotype was recovered from a male donor with ankylosing spondylitis or in good health (not recorded which). The chain links TRBV20-1 to TRBJ2-1; 15 bases are shared with TRBD2. The specimen sequenced was blood, either unsorted or a sorted T cell fraction (not recorded which). CDR3 in DNA: TGCAGTGCTAGAGACCGGACTAGCGGGGGGGCCCCGTTCTTC. Translation gives CSARDRTSGGAPFF.